This TCR beta chain was captured by sequencing in a study of regulatory T cells in long-lasting Graves disease (dated by TCRdb to about 2021). Study-wide context: Persistent Graves' disease was defined as antithyroid drug treatment for over 5 years with persistently positive TSH receptor autoantibodies. The study was conducted in China and was registered as a clinical trial. Patients with persistent Graves' disease were compared with patients with newly diagnosed Graves' disease using TCR sequencing and RNA sequencing of peripheral blood. On average, persistent Graves' disease patients in the clinical cohort had been on antithyroid drugs for approximately 10 years. A total of around 33 samples were covered by TCR sequencing, comprising roughly 13 persistent and around 20 newly diagnosed Graves' disease patients. The paper as a whole reports these results and caveats: Persistent Graves' disease patients showed lower TCR Shannon entropy and fewer highly expanded clones than newly diagnosed patients, suggesting clonal expansion. The small sample size was acknowledged by the authors as a limitation that may reduce accuracy. Persistent patients shared more public clonotypes among themselves (around 2,700) than newly diagnosed patients did (nearly 1,000). Peripheral blood alone was examined, since thyroid tissue, which constituted the primary lesion, could not be accessed. Persistent disease showed preferential use of TRBV28, TRBJ1-2 and TRBJ2-5, whereas newly diagnosed disease favored TRBV20-1 and TRBJ2-1. Sequencing and analysis were limited to the TCR beta chain.

The CDR3 contains 13 residues, cysteine and phenylalanine counted. Solely the CDR3 DNA is kept, with 39 bases framed from the first base. From the germline V gene, CDR1 is MDHEN and CDR2 is SYDVKM. The library was made by multiplex PCR. TCRdb shows the sequencer as Illumina HiSeq 4000. To build TCR beta libraries, CDR3 regions were amplified by Arm-PCR using iRepertoire HTBI primers. Before sequencing, the PCR products went through gel purification. As for the authors' bioinformatics: Gene usage analysis of CDR3 amino acid clonotypes used the 60 to 75 TRBV and around 14 TRBJ segments found across samples. COPE and FqMerger were used to merge the filtered high-quality paired reads into contigs. BLAST was used to align contigs to IMGT TRBV, TRBD and TRBJ reference genes, and CDR3 was defined according to IMGT. Any clonotype with a frequency above 0.1% was counted as a highly expanded clone. Shannon entropy was used to measure repertoire diversity, and the Gini coefficient was used to measure V-J evenness. Public clonotypes were defined as clonotypes shared by more than one individual. TCRdb handled the public reads itself, with Q25 trimming in fastp and clone calling in MiXCR, and kept productive beta chains. Rows with a matching CDR3 protein are joined into one entry that keeps the most common DNA and genes. These V and J calls originate from TCRdb's pipeline instead of the authors' own analysis. The sample records roughly 450,000 distinct CDR3 sequences, roughly 23% of which are singletons. Around 13% of the sample comes from the top ten.

The sample's time point label, decoded: persistent/refractory GD, antithyroid drugs over 5 years with positive TRAb. For both TCR sequencing and RNA sequencing, RNA was extracted from PBMCs in TRIzol. The diagnosis of Graves' disease followed American Thyroid Association guidelines. Recruitment of patients was carried out at an endocrinology department in Xi'an, China. Each patient gave around 9.2 milliliters of peripheral blood, collected in an EDTA anticoagulant tube. Ficoll Paque Plus density gradient separation was used to isolate PBMCs, and no additional T cell sorting was done. An Agilent 2100 Bioanalyzer and agarose gel were used to check RNA quality, while a NanoDrop 2000 measured RNA concentration. With regard to this clonotype: Its specific antigen is unknown. Just one base apart from a much larger clone, this may be a read error.

The chain couples TRBV28 to TRBJ1-2; 7 junctional bases match TRBD1. Sequencing was performed on peripheral blood mononuclear cells (PBMCs), taken when the disease was refractory, from a patient treated with antithyroid drugs. This TCR was recovered from a female donor with Graves disease. Here is the DNA: TGTGTCAGCAGCAACACAGGGGTTGGTGGCTACACCTTC. Translated, it reads CVSSNTGVGGYTF.